This TCR beta chain was profiled in a study of blood T cell repertoires in COVID-19 (dated by TCRdb to between 2020 and 2021). Some background on the complete study: Collaborator samples came from the United States, Italy and Spain and covered acute and convalescent phases of COVID-19. Sample metadata almost always included a de-identified subject ID, COVID-19 status, age in years and sex. The samples were drawn from two sources: the first 160 participants of the ongoing ImmuneRACE study, and about 1,300 subjects contributed by 6 global collaborators. HLA class I and class II types, where available, came from metadata supplied by the sample provider rather than from assay-based typing. The material from the prospective study consisted of cDNA or gDNA derived from T cells, B-cell-depleted T cells, or PBMCs. Subjects who had been exposed to COVID-19, were actively infected with it, or had recovered from it provided the deeply sampled blood TCRbeta repertoires that made up the dataset. The repertoires were released in a freely available public database intended as a resource for research on the immune response to SARS-CoV-2.

The immunoSEQ Assay, a bias-controlled multiplex PCR, was used to amplify TCRbeta CDR3 regions from genomic DNA. The published analysis was carried out like this. Nucleated cell counts per sample were estimated from amplification of reference gene primers within the assay. To quantify the absolute abundance of each unique TCRbeta CDR3 rearrangement, sequence reads were collapsed and filtered. For each sample, productive Simpson clonality was calculated by taking the square root of Simpson's diversity index across productive rearrangements. Imported from immuneACCESS, the table was reduced by TCRdb to in-frame sequences with V and J called. These copies leave out some clones; in studies compared against another copy, an unresolved V gene accounts for under half, and the cause of the remainder is not known. V and J calls and clone size follow that table, whereas D and trimming were derived from the DNA. This sample has a few hundred thousand clones in its table, and 70% to 85% of those were observed once. The top ten clonotypes cover around 16% of the sample.

With respect to this clone: Its specific antigen is unknown. No per-base quality is available; no much larger clone lies one base away.

The study at large found these results: The quantity of clinical and demographic metadata differed by source and by participant and was supplied without curation.

In the prospective study, participants were 18 to 89 years old, resided in approximately 22 geographic areas of the United States, and were enrolled through a virtual design. Cohort assignment in the prospective study relied on participant-reported clinical history from a screening survey and a study questionnaire. Recovered participants in ImmuneRACE Cohort 3 were defined by two consecutive negative NP/OP PCR tests, clearance by a healthcare professional, or resolution of symptoms. Each participant in the prospective study had whole blood, serum and a nasopharyngeal or oropharyngeal swab collected by mobile phlebotomists. Prospective study participants could optionally give additional blood draws and questionnaires over a roughly two-month period. Before DNA extraction, prospective study blood samples were shipped either frozen or at room temperature. The sample comprised PBMCs or T cells enriched from blood (not recorded which). This sequence originates from a man aged 35-49 years who had recovered from COVID-19.

The DNA reads as follows: TGTGCCAGTAGTATTCAAGGGAGGCTCTCTGGAAACACCATATATTTT. Its coded protein is CASSIQGRLSGNTIYF. The receptor chain draws on TRBV19 and TRBJ1-3, with the D gene not clear enough to name. CDR1 and CDR2, looked up from the germline V gene (reference sequence), are LNHDA and SQIVND. Trimming removed 3 bases from V and 0 bases from J, leaving 12 bases between the germline ends. CDR3 length: 16 amino acids, cysteine to phenylalanine. Only the CDR3 DNA is retained, 48 bases long and in frame from the first base.